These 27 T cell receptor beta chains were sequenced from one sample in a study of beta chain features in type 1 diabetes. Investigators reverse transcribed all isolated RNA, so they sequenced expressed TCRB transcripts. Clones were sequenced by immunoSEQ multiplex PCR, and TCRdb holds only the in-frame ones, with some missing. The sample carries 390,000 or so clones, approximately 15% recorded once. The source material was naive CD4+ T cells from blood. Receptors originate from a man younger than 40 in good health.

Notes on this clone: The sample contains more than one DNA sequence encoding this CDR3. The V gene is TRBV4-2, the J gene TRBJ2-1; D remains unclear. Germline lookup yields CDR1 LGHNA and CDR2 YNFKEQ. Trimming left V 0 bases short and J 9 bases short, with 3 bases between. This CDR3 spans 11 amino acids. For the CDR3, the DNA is TGTGCCAGCAGCCAAGAACGTGAGCAGTTCTTC. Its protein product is CASSQEREQFF.

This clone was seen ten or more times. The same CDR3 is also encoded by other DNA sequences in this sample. The CDR3 spells CASSLAREETQYF. Written as DNA, the CDR3 is TGTGCCAGCAGCTTAGCCAGGGAAGAGACCCAGTACTTC. The chain combines TRBV7-2 with TRBJ2-5; D might be TRBD1 (5 bases). CDR3 size: 13 residues. V was trimmed by 0 bases and J by 3 bases, leaving 5 bases between them. The germline CDR1 and CDR2 sequences are SGHTA and FQGNSA.

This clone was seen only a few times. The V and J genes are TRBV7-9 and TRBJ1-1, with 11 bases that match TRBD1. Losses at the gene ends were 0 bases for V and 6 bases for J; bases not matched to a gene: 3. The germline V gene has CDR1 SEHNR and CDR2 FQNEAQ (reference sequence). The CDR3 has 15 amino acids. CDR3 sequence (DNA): TGTGCCAGCAGCTTAGCTGGGGGACAGGGGGCTGAAGCTTTCTTT. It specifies CASSLAGGQGAEAFF.

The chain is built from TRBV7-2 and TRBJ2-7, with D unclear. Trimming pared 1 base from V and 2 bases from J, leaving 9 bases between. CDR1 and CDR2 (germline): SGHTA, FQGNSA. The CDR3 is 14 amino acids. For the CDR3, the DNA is TGTGCCAGCAGCTTAGGACGGGCGACCTACGAGCAGTACTTC. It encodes CASSLGRATYEQYF.

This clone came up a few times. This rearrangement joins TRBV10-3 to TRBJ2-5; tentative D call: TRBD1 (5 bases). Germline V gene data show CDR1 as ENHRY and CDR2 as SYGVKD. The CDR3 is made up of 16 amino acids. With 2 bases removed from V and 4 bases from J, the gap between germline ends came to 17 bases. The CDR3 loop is CAISEGGASVGETQYF. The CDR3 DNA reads TGTGCCATCAGTGAGGGTGGGGCCAGTGTTGGAGAGACCCAGTACTTC.

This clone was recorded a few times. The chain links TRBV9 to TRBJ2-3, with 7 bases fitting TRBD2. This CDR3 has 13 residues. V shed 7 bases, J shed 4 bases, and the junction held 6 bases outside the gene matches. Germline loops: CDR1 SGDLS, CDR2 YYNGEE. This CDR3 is CASGSGIADTQYF. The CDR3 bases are TGTGCCAGCGGGAGCGGGATTGCAGATACGCAGTATTTT.

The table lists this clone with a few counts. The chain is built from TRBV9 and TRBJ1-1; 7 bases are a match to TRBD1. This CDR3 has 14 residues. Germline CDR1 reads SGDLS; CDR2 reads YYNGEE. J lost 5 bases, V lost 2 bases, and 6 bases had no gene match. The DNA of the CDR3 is TGTGCCAGCAGCGTTCACAGGGGTGGAACTGAAGCTTTCTTT. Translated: CASSVHRGGTEAFF. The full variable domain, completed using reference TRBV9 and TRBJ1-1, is DSGVTQTPKHLITATGQRVTLRCSPRSGDLSVYWYQQSLDQGLQFLIQYYNGEERAKGNILERFSAQQFPDLHSELNLSSLELGDSALYFCASSVHRGGTEAFFGQGTRLTVV.

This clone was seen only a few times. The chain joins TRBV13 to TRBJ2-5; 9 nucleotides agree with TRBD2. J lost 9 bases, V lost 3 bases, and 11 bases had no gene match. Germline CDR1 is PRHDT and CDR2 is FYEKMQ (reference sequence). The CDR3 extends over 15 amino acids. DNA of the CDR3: TGTGCCAGCAGCTTTTCAACTAGCGGGCCTTCGGCCCAGTACTTC. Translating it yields CASSFSTSGPSAQYF.

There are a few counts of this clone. CDR3 sequence: CASSYSYLGRTEAFF. CDR3 nucleotide sequence: TGTGCCAGCAGTTACTCTTACTTAGGTCGCACTGAAGCTTTCTTT. The gene calls are TRBV6-5 and TRBJ1-1; the D is unclear. CDR1 is MNHEY, CDR2 SVGAGI, per germline. V was pared by 0 bases and J by 4 bases, with 12 bases between. The CDR3 is 15 amino acids.

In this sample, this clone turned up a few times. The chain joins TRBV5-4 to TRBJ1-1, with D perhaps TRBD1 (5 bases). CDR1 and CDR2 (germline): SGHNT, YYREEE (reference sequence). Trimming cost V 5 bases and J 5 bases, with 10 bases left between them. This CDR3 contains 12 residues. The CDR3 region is CASRGPGTEAFF. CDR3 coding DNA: TGTGCCAGCAGGGGGCCAGGGACTGAAGCTTTCTTT.

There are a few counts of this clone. The CDR3 is CASSPGAGGVETQYF. The DNA for the CDR3 is TGTGCCAGCAGCCCCGGAGCCGGCGGTGTGGAGACCCAGTACTTC. The chain combines TRBV14 with TRBJ2-5; D is ambiguous. Germline V gene lookup returns CDR1 SGHDN and CDR2 FVKESK. CDR3 length: 15 residues. V was shortened by 4 bases and J by 5 bases, with 17 bases between the two germline ends.

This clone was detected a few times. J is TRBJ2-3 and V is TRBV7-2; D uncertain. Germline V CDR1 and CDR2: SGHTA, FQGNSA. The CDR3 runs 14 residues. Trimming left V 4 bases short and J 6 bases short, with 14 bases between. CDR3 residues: CASSSQSFGDTQYF. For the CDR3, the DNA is TGTGCCAGCAGCTCCCAATCCTTTGGCGATACGCAGTATTTT.

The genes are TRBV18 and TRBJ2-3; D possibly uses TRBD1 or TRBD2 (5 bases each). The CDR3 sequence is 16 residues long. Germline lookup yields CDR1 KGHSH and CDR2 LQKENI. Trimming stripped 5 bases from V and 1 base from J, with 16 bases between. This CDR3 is CASSSGVMGGTDTQYF. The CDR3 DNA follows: TGTGCCAGCTCATCAGGAGTGATGGGGGGCACAGATACGCAGTATTTT.

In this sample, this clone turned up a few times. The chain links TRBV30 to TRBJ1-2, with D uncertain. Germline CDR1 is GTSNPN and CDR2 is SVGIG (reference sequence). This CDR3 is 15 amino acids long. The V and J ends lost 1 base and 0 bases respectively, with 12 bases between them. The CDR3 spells CAWSAQTVANYGYTF. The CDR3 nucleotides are TGTGCCTGGAGTGCTCAAACCGTCGCTAACTATGGCTACACCTTC.

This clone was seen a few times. The CDR3, as DNA: TGTGCCAGTAAGGGCATCTTCAACGAGCAGTACTTC. Its protein product is CASKGIFNEQYF. V gene TRBV19 combines with J gene TRBJ2-7, with unresolved D. CDR1 and CDR2 (germline): LNHDA, SQIVND (reference sequence). V lost 7 bases, J lost 5 bases, and 12 bases lay in between. This CDR3 is built from 12 residues.

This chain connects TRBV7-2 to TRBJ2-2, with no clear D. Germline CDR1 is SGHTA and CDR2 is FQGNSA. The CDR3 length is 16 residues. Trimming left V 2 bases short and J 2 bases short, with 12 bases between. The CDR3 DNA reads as TGTGCCAGCAGCTTAACCGCTGTAGGAAACACCGGGGAGCTGTTTTTT. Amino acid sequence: CASSLTAVGNTGELFF.

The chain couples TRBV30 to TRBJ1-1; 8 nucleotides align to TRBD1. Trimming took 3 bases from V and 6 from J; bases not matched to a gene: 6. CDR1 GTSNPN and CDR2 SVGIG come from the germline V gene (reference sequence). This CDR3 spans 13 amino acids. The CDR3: CAWSRGRVPEAFF. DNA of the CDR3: TGTGCCTGGAGCAGGGGGCGGGTACCTGAAGCTTTCTTT.

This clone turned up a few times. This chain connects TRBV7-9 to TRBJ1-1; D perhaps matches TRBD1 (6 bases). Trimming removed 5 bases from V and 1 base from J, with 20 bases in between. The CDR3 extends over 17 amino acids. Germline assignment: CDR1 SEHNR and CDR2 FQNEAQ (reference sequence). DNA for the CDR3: TGTGCCAGCAGCCCCCTGGTATCGACGACAGGGAACACTGAAGCTTTCTTT. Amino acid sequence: CASSPLVSTTGNTEAFF.

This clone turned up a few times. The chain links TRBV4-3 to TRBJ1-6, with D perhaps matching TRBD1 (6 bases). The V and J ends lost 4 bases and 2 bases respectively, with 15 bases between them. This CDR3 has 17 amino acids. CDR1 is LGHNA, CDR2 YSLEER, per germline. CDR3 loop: CASSPTAQGPYNSPLHF. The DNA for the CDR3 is TGCGCCAGCAGCCCGACCGCGCAGGGGCCCTATAATTCACCCCTCCACTTT.

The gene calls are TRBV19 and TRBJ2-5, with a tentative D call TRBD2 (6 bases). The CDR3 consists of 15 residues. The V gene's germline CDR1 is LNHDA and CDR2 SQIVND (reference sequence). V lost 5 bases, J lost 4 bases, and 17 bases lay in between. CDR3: CASSPHGTGGETQYF. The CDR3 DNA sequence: TGTGCCAGTAGTCCGCACGGGACTGGGGGAGAGACCCAGTACTTC.

CDR3 residues: CASSPEGGRETQYF. CDR3 coding DNA: TGTGCCAGCAGCCCCGAGGGGGGGAGAGAGACCCAGTACTTC. The chain uses TRBV11-2 and TRBJ2-5; weak D call: TRBD2 (7 bases). This CDR3 comprises 14 residues. The germline V gene has CDR1 SGHAT and CDR2 FQNNGV. V was cut by 5 bases and J by 4 bases, with 14 bases left in between.

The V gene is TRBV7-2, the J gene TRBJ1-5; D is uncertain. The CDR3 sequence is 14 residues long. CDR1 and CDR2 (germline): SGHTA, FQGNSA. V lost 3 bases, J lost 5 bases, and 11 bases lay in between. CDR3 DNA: TGTGCCAGCAGCTTCAGCACAGCAGATCAGCCCCAGCATTTT. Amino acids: CASSFSTADQPQHF.

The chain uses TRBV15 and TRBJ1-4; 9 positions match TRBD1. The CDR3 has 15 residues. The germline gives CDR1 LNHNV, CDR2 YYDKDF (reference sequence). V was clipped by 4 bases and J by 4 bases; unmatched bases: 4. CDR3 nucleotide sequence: TGTGCCACCAGCAAACGGACAGGGGTTAATGAAAAACTGTTTTTT. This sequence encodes CATSKRTGVNEKLFF.

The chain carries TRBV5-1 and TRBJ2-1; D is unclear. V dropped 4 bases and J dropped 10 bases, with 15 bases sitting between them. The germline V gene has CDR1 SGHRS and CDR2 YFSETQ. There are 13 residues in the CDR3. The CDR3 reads CASSLWRAGEQFF. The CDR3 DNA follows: TGCGCCAGCAGCCTTTGGAGAGCTGGGGAGCAGTTCTTC.

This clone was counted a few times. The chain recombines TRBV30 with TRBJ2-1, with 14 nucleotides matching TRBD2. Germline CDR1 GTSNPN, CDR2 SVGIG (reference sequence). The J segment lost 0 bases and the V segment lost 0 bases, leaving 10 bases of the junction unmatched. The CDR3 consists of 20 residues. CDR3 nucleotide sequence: TGTGCCTGGAGTGTGGGGCCGGGACTAGCGGGAGCCCGCTCCTACAATGAGCAGTTCTTC. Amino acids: CAWSVGPGLAGARSYNEQFF.

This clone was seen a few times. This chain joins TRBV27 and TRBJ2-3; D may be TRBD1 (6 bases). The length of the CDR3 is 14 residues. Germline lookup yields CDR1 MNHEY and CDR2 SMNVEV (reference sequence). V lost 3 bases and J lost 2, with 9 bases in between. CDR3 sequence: CASSLDRATDTQYF. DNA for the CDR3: TGTGCCAGCAGTTTGGACAGAGCCACAGATACGCAGTATTTT.

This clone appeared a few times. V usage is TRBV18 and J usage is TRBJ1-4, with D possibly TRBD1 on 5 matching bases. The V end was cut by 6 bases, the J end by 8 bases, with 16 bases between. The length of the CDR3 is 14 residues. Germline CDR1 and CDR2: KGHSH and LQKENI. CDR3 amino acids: CASSLGREGEKLFF. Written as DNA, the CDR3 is TGTGCCAGCTCCCTGGGTCGAGAGGGGGAAAAACTGTTTTTT.